The 8 T cell receptor beta chains given below trace back to one sample, sequenced in a study of blood T cell repertoires in COVID-19. Method: immunoSEQ multiplex PCR; TCRdb's copy keeps in-frame clones and lacks some. The table shows hundreds of thousands of clones, with about 82% occurring only once. Source material: PBMCs or T cells enriched from blood (not recorded which). These receptors came from a woman aged 45-59 years who had recovered from COVID-19.

CDR3 residues: CASSQGLAKNNEQFF. CDR3 coding DNA: TGTGCCAGCAGCCAGGGACTAGCTAAAAACAATGAGCAGTTCTTC. The gene calls are TRBV14 and TRBJ2-1; 9 bases map to TRBD2. Germline V gives CDR1 SGHDN, CDR2 FVKESK. The CDR3 covers 15 residues. V shed 3 bases and J 5 bases; nucleotides not matched to a gene: 5.

The V call is TRBV7-3, the J call TRBJ1-1, with a weak D call TRBD1 (5 bases). The CDR3 is 14 amino acids. Deletions cut 3 bases from V and 1 base from J, with 9 bases between. CDR1 SGHTA and CDR2 FQGTGA come from the germline V gene. CDR3 DNA: TGTGCCAGCAGCTTTGACAGCGAGAACACTGAAGCTTTCTTT. Protein product: CASSFDSENTEAFF.

The J gene is TRBJ2-1, the V gene TRBV7-3, with TRBD2 identical over 8 bases. V dropped 2 bases and J dropped 9; count of bases not matched to a gene: 12. Germline values: CDR1 SGHTA, CDR2 FQGTGA. This CDR3 spans 16 amino acids. CDR3: CASSLGIRSGIREQFF. The CDR3 region has the DNA TGTGCCAGCAGCTTAGGGATTCGTAGCGGGATTCGTGAGCAGTTCTTC.

In this sample, this clone turned up once. V and J are TRBV7-9 and TRBJ1-2; no firm D call. The V and J ends lost 0 bases and 2 bases respectively, with 7 bases between them. Germline V lookup: CDR1 SEHNR, CDR2 FQNEAQ (reference sequence). The CDR3 sequence is 14 residues long. The CDR3 sequence is CASSLAQPNYGYTF. CDR3 in DNA: TGTGCCAGCAGCTTAGCACAACCAAACTATGGCTACACCTTC.

This chain links TRBV27 with TRBJ2-7; 12 nucleotides line up with TRBD2. J was trimmed by 7 bases and V by 6 bases; bases with no gene match: 7. The CDR3 runs to 14 residues. Per the germline V gene, CDR1 is MNHEY and CDR2 is SMNVEV (reference sequence). The CDR3 DNA reads as TGTGCCAGCAGGGCTAGCGGGAGGGCCAATGAGCAGTACTTC. Encoded protein: CASRASGRANEQYF.

This sequence joins TRBV7-3 and TRBJ1-6; D not resolved. Germline lookup yields CDR1 SGHTA and CDR2 FQGTGA. Trimming took 2 bases from V and 10 from J, leaving 9 bases between them. This CDR3 has 13 residues. The CDR3 reads CASSLDITSPLHF. The CDR3 coding sequence is TGTGCCAGCAGCTTAGACATTACCTCACCCCTCCACTTT.

The chain recombines TRBV11-3 with TRBJ2-5; the D is unclear. Trimming removed 1 base at V and 0 bases at J, with 12 bases between. Germline values: CDR1 SGHNT, CDR2 YENEEA. This CDR3 comprises 16 residues. The CDR3 reads CASSLGGIGDQETQYF. CDR3 nucleotides: TGTGCCAGCAGCTTAGGAGGTATAGGAGACCAAGAGACCCAGTACTTC.

This chain links TRBV7-8 with TRBJ2-7; TRBD2 matches 8 bases. Looked up from germline, CDR1 is SGHVS and CDR2 is FQNEAQ. The CDR3 runs 14 residues. The J segment lost 5 bases and the V segment lost 5 bases, leaving 8 bases of the junction unmatched. The CDR3 DNA reads TGTGCCAGCAGCCCCCGGACTAGCAGTAACGAGCAGTACTTC. Encoded protein: CASSPRTSSNEQYF.